Shown below are 17 T cell receptor beta chains from a single sample sequenced in a study of cytomegalovirus exposure and HLA in healthy donors. Primers for the PCR totalled 60 Vbeta and 13 Jbeta. Assay used: immunoSEQ multiplex PCR; TCRdb lists only in-frame clones, some missing. The table lists some 130,000 clones, roughly 79% of them singletons, with about 1.7% in the top ten. The sample comprised PBMCs. These receptors originate from a woman in her thirties or forties in good health and CMV-seronegative.

The rearrangement uses TRBV6-5 and TRBJ2-3; 10 bases are shared with TRBD2. Germline V lookup: CDR1 MNHEY, CDR2 SVGAGI. The CDR3 is 16 residues long. With V trimmed by 1 base and J by 3 bases, 4 bases remained unmatched. CDR3 nucleotides: TGTGCCAGCAGTTACTTAGGGACTAGCGATACAGATACGCAGTATTTT. The encoded protein is CASSYLGTSDTDTQYF.

The chain carries TRBV9 and TRBJ1-1, with D unclear. CDR1 and CDR2 (germline): SGDLS, YYNGEE. The length of the CDR3 is 15 residues. V dropped 0 bases and J dropped 4 bases, with 13 bases sitting between them. In DNA, the CDR3 is TGTGCCAGCAGCGTAGATTCGGGAGGTGGCACTGAAGCTTTCTTT. Encoded protein: CASSVDSGGGTEAFF.

The chain is built from TRBV19 and TRBJ2-7; 14 bases map to TRBD2. Germline CDR1 LNHDA, CDR2 SQIVND (reference sequence). The trim removed 4 bases at V and 3 bases at J, leaving 5 bases unmatched. There are 16 residues in the CDR3. The CDR3, as DNA: TGTGCCAGTAGTACCCCGGGACTAGCGGGAGACTACGAGCAGTACTTC. Its translation: CASSTPGLAGDYEQYF. Combining the CDR3 with reference TRBV19 and TRBJ2-7 gives the whole variable domain DGGITQSPKYLFRKEGQNVTLSCEQNLNHDAMYWYRQDPGQGLRLIYYSQIVNDFQKGDIAEGYSVSREKKESFPLTVTSAQKNPTAFYLCASSTPGLAGDYEQYFGPGTRLTVT.

This clone was picked up one time. The chain recombines TRBV28 with TRBJ1-2; D might be TRBD1 (6 bases). The V and J ends lost 3 bases and 2 bases respectively, with 10 bases between them. CDR3 length: 14 residues. The germline V gene encodes CDR1 MDHEN and CDR2 SYDVKM. CDR3 in amino acids: CASSFLGGNYGYTF. The CDR3 nucleotides read TGTGCCAGCAGTTTTTTAGGGGGAAACTATGGCTACACCTTC.

This sequence joins TRBV19 and TRBJ1-1; TRBD1 aligns across 9 bases. V was pared by 10 bases and J by 5 bases, with 5 bases of the junction left unmatched. This CDR3 spans 12 amino acids. The germline V gene encodes CDR1 LNHDA and CDR2 SQIVND (reference sequence). CDR3 amino acids: CATDDRGTEAFF. The CDR3 nucleotides are TGTGCCACCGATGACAGGGGGACTGAAGCTTTCTTT.

This clone has only one observation. The chain joins TRBV10-2 to TRBJ2-2, with 10 bases lining up with TRBD2. The CDR3 is 18 residues long. The germline CDR1 and CDR2 sequences are WSHSY and SAAADI. The trim removed 2 bases at V and 0 bases at J, leaving 6 bases unmatched. The CDR3 DNA reads as TGCGCCAGCAGTGAGCGGCGGCTAGCGGGAGCGAACACCGGGGAGCTGTTTTTT. It encodes CASSERRLAGANTGELFF.

The gene calls are TRBV6-1 and TRBJ1-5; D not certain. CDR3 length: 14 amino acids. V gave up 3 bases and J gave up 2 bases, with 8 bases separating them. Germline CDR1 is MNHNS and CDR2 is SASEGT. CDR3 protein: CASSEQRGNQPQHF. In DNA form, the CDR3 reads TGTGCCAGCAGTGAGCAAAGAGGCAATCAGCCCCAGCATTTT.

The chain has TRBV28 and TRBJ1-4; D unresolved. The V end was cut by 2 bases, the J end by 2 bases, with 6 bases between. CDR3 length equals 14 residues. Germline lookup yields CDR1 MDHEN and CDR2 SYDVKM. The DNA for the CDR3 is TGTGCCAGCAGTTTACTTGCGACTAATGAAAAACTGTTTTTT. Residues: CASSLLATNEKLFF. Looking up the rest from reference TRBV28 and TRBJ1-4 gives the full variable domain: DVKVTQSSRYLVKRTGEKVFLECVQDMDHENMFWYRQDPGLGLRLIYFSYDVKMKEKGDIPEGYSVSREKKERFSLILESASTNQTSMYLCASSLLATNEKLFFGSGTQLSVL.

This clone was counted only a few times. The chain is built from TRBV7-8 and TRBJ2-2; TRBD2 is a possible D gene (7 bases). Germline V CDR1 and CDR2: SGHVS, FQNEAQ. The CDR3 totals 14 residues. Deletions cut 3 bases from V and 4 bases from J, with 9 bases between. In nucleotides, the CDR3 is TGTGCCAGCAGCTTGGCGGGGGCCACCGGGGAGCTGTTTTTT. Amino acids: CASSLAGATGELFF.

This clone was recorded only once. The CDR3 DNA follows: TGTGCCAGCCGACCCCCTCACCCAGGGGCTTCCCATTTT. Its translation is CASRPPHPGASHF. This chain links TRBV28 with TRBJ1-5, with TRBD1 as a possible D gene (6 bases). V lost 8 bases, J lost 16 bases, and 24 bases lay in between. The CDR3 extends over 13 amino acids. Germline CDR1 and CDR2: MDHEN and SYDVKM.

The V call is TRBV29-1, the J call TRBJ2-1; 8 nucleotides line up with TRBD2. The CDR3 has 15 amino acids. V dropped 7 bases and J dropped 4; count of bases not matched to a gene: 12. Germline values: CDR1 SQVTM, CDR2 ANQGSEA. CDR3 nucleotide sequence: TGCAGCGCTCTCAGCGGGGGCTGGCGATACAATGAGCAGTTCTTC. Translation gives CSALSGGWRYNEQFF.

This clone has just a few counts. This same CDR3 is encoded by further DNA sequences in the sample. The chain employs TRBV6-1 and TRBJ1-1, with D perhaps TRBD1 (6 bases). The CDR3 loop spans 12 amino acids. Germline assignment: CDR1 MNHNS and CDR2 SASEGT. The V end lost 8 bases, the J end lost 2 bases, and 9 bases lay between the germline ends. For the CDR3, the DNA is TGTGCCAGCCGGACAGTAAACACTGAAGCTTTCTTT. Its translation: CASRTVNTEAFF.

The V gene is TRBV28, the J gene TRBJ2-4; possibly TRBD1 for D (7 bases). Trimming removed 5 bases from V and 5 bases from J, with 13 bases in between. CDR1 and CDR2 (germline): MDHEN, SYDVKM. This CDR3 region has 14 residues. The CDR3 reads CASSGQGGENIQYF. CDR3 in DNA: TGTGCCAGCAGTGGCCAGGGGGGAGAAAACATTCAGTACTTC.

This chain links TRBV6-1 with TRBJ2-3, with 7 positions matching TRBD2. The CDR3 consists of 14 residues. Per germline, CDR1 MNHNS and CDR2 SASEGT. Unmatched junction bases numbered 3, after V lost 5 bases and J lost 1 base. In DNA form, the CDR3 reads TGTGCCAGCAGTCTTCTAGCGGGCACAGATACGCAGTATTTT. It specifies CASSLLAGTDTQYF.

With regard to this clone: Lacking the conserved final phenylalanine or tryptophan, this CDR3 likely reflects a read error. The V gene is TRBV4-1, the J gene TRBJ2-3; possible D gene TRBD2, 7 bases. This CDR3 spans 16 amino acids. Looked up from germline, CDR1 is MGHRA and CDR2 is YSYEKL. Trimming removed 2 bases at V and 4 bases at J, with 16 bases between. DNA for the CDR3: TGCGCCAGCAGCCAATCGGGGGGCGGATTGGCAGATACGCAGTATCTT. Its translation is CASSQSGGGLADTQYL.

The chain combines TRBV10-3 with TRBJ2-7; TRBD1 aligns across 8 bases. The CDR3 covers 15 residues. Trimming took 3 bases from V and 5 from J; bases not matched to a gene: 9. The germline V gene has CDR1 ENHRY and CDR2 SYGVKD. CDR3 sequence reads: CAISDTQDRVNEQYF. CDR3 sequence (DNA): TGTGCCATCAGTGACACCCAGGACAGGGTCAACGAGCAGTACTTC.

This clone was observed once. At one of its ends the junction is not consistent with the germline gene, which may arise from a read error. In nucleotides, the CDR3 is TGTTCCAGCAGCTCCCCTAACCGGGCTAGCGGGCAGGACTACGAGCAGTACTTC. Protein product: CSSSSPNRASGQDYEQYF. The chain combines TRBV7-9 with TRBJ2-7; 8 positions agree with TRBD2. CDR3 size: 18 residues. Germline CDR1 SEHNR, CDR2 FQNEAQ (reference sequence).